One and the same sample provided the 15 T cell receptor beta chains below, sequenced in a study of blood T cell repertoires in COVID-19. The table came from immunoSEQ multiplex PCR; TCRdb's copy has only in-frame clones and leaves some out. The sample shows some 170,000 clones, more than 85% of them seen only once. The source material was PBMCs or T cells enriched from blood (not recorded which). The receptor set was obtained from a human donor with acute COVID-19. The donor label of this sample is uncertain.

The V gene is TRBV19, the J gene TRBJ1-1; 8 nucleotides agree with TRBD1. V gave up 7 bases and J gave up 5 bases; unmatched junction bases: 9. Germline lookup yields CDR1 LNHDA and CDR2 SQIVND (reference sequence). This CDR3 spans 14 amino acids. CDR3 coding DNA: TGTGCCAGTAAAGCAGGGGGCGCGGTTACTGAAGCTTTCTTT. Its protein product is CASKAGGAVTEAFF.

The chain combines TRBV7-6 with TRBJ1-2; TRBD1 agrees at 7 bases. Trimming at V came to 5 bases and at J to 9 bases, leaving 9 bases not matched to a gene. Germline V CDR1 and CDR2: SGHVS, FNYEAQ. This CDR3 is built from 13 residues. The CDR3 sequence: CASSPDRPGSYTF. CDR3 coding DNA: TGTGCCAGCAGCCCGGACAGGCCGGGCAGCTACACCTTC.

This clone was seen more than once but under ten times. The chain joins TRBV2 to TRBJ1-1; D is uncertain. This CDR3 is 12 amino acids long. The V end lost 3 bases, the J end lost 2 bases, and 4 bases lay between the germline ends. CDR1 and CDR2 (germline): SNHLY, FYNNEI. The CDR3 reads CASSDSNTEAFF. CDR3 DNA sequence: TGTGCCAGCAGTGACAGTAACACTGAAGCTTTCTTT.

CDR3 loop: CACRRTGKFGYTF. The CDR3 bases are TGTGCCTGCCGGAGGACAGGGAAATTCGGCTACACCTTC. This rearrangement joins TRBV30 to TRBJ1-2, with 8 bases that match TRBD1. The CDR3 loop spans 13 amino acids. V shed 6 bases and J 8 bases; nucleotides not matched to a gene: 11. In germline, CDR1 is GTSNPN, CDR2 SVGIG (reference sequence).

In DNA form, the CDR3 reads TGTGCCAGCAGCCCCGGGACAGGGCTTCGAGAGACCCAGTACTTC. Translation gives CASSPGTGLRETQYF. This chain uses TRBV7-9 with TRBJ2-5, with TRBD1 matching 9 bases. The ends lost 5 bases at V and 4 bases at J; junction bases unmatched: 8. Germline assignment: CDR1 SEHNR and CDR2 FQNEAQ (reference sequence). The CDR3 has 15 amino acids. Supplemented by reference TRBV7-9 and TRBJ2-5, the full variable domain reads DTGVSQNPRHKITKRGQNVTFRCDPISEHNRLYWYRQTLGQGPEFLTYFQNEAQLEKSRLLSDRFSAERPKGSFSTLEIQRTEQGDSAMYLCASSPGTGLRETQYFGPGTRLLVL.

The chain couples TRBV6-1 to TRBJ2-5; D unclear. The CDR3 covers 15 residues. Trimming cost V 2 bases and J 2 bases, with 12 bases left between them. Germline-derived CDR1 and CDR2 are MNHNS and SASEGT. CDR3 in amino acids: CASSEIGSGQETQYF. The CDR3 DNA reads TGTGCCAGCAGTGAAATTGGGTCAGGTCAAGAGACCCAGTACTTC.

This clone was detected a few times. The gene calls are TRBV2 and TRBJ1-6, with D possibly matching TRBD1 (6 bases). V was pared by 4 bases and J by 14 bases, with 18 bases between. This CDR3 spans 14 amino acids. Germline V gene data show CDR1 as SNHLY and CDR2 as FYNNEI. CDR3 protein: CASSAGDILTSLHF. As DNA, the CDR3 is TGTGCCAGCAGTGCTGGGGACATCCTTACGTCCCTCCACTTT.

This clone was seen only once. The rearrangement links TRBV20-1 to TRBJ2-1, with D unclear. Germline CDR1 reads DFQATT; CDR2 reads SNEGSKA (reference sequence). V lost 7 bases, J lost 0 bases, and 4 bases lay in between. The CDR3 is 11 residues long. CDR3: CSGGSYNEQFF. CDR3 coding DNA: TGCAGTGGCGGCTCCTACAATGAGCAGTTCTTC.

The chain combines TRBV28 with TRBJ1-4; TRBD1 matches at 9 bases. Per the germline V gene, CDR1 is MDHEN and CDR2 is SYDVKM. Losses at the gene ends were 5 bases for V and 7 bases for J; bases not matched to a gene: 5. The CDR3 is 14 amino acids. The CDR3 loop is CASSVQGALEKLFF. The CDR3 bases are TGTGCCAGCAGTGTACAGGGGGCGCTTGAAAAACTGTTTTTT.

The chain links TRBV6-5 to TRBJ2-7, with D possibly being TRBD1 (5 bases). The CDR3 contains 13 residues. Germline-derived CDR1 and CDR2 are MNHEY and SVGAGI. V was clipped by 6 bases and J by 1 base, with 10 bases between them. CDR3: CASRVPGSYEQYF. DNA of the CDR3: TGTGCCAGCAGGGTCCCAGGGTCCTACGAGCAGTACTTC.

This sequence joins TRBV7-8 and TRBJ2-1; 11 nucleotides align to TRBD1. The length of the CDR3 is 15 residues. Germline CDR1 and CDR2: SGHVS and FQNEAQ. The V segment lost 5 bases and the J segment 7 bases; nucleotides outside the gene matches: 7. The CDR3 DNA follows: TGTGCCAGCAGCCCGGACAGGGGGCTAGGGAATGAGCAGTTCTTC. This encodes CASSPDRGLGNEQFF.

This chain links TRBV5-4 with TRBJ2-4; 7 bases line up with TRBD1. The junction had 6 bases not matched to a gene; V was cut back by 1 base and J by 5 bases. The CDR3 runs 15 residues. Germline assignment: CDR1 SGHNT and CDR2 YYREEE (reference sequence). CDR3 in amino acids: CASSLYGTAENIQYF. In DNA form, the CDR3 reads TGTGCCAGCAGCTTGTACGGGACAGCTGAAAACATTCAGTACTTC.

The CDR3 region has the DNA TGTGCCAGCAGTTCCACGTCGCGGGGCGATCAGCCCCAGCATTTT. The encoded protein is CASSSTSRGDQPQHF. The V and J genes are TRBV6-5 and TRBJ1-5; tentatively, D is TRBD1 (5 bases). CDR1 and CDR2 from the germline V gene are MNHEY and SVGAGI. This CDR3 spans 15 amino acids. Between the trimmed V and J ends, which lost 4 bases and 5 bases, there was a span of 15 bases.

The chain combines TRBV2 with TRBJ2-1, with TRBD1 matching over 7 bases. The germline V gene has CDR1 SNHLY and CDR2 FYNNEI. This CDR3 contains 12 residues. Trimming removed 1 base from V and 10 bases from J; junction bases left unmatched: 1. The CDR3: CASSEGTGEQFF. CDR3 coding DNA: TGTGCCAGCAGTGAAGGGACAGGAGAGCAGTTCTTC.

The rearrangement links TRBV19 to TRBJ1-1; D possibly corresponds to TRBD1 (6 bases). The CDR3 contains 14 residues. Germline CDR1 is LNHDA and CDR2 is SQIVND (reference sequence). V lost 4 bases to trimming and J lost 4 bases, with 13 bases between them. The CDR3 sequence is CASSTGSGATEAFF. The CDR3 region has the DNA TGTGCCAGTAGTACCGGGTCAGGGGCCACTGAAGCTTTCTTT.